This note documents a single T cell receptor beta chain sequence. These data come from a study of blood T cell repertoires in COVID-19. Clones were read by immunoSEQ multiplex PCR, and TCRdb kept only the in-frame ones, dropping some. Of 40,000 to 50,000 clones listed, over 85% are singletons. The CDR3 has 18 amino acids. Germline trimming cut 6 bases from V and 3 bases from J; bases unmatched to any gene: 16. CDR1 MNHEY and CDR2 SVGEGT come from the germline V gene. This sequence was found in a man in his 70s with active COVID-19. Sequenced: peripheral blood. This sequence joins TRBV6-2 or TRBV6-3 and TRBJ2-1, with TRBD2 matching over 8 bases. In DNA, the CDR3 is TGTGCCAGCAGCCCCCGGATAGGGAGGCTAGCGGGCTACAATGAGCAGTTCTTC. It is translated as CASSPRIGRLAGYNEQFF.